This TCR beta chain was sequenced during a study of shared clonotypes between healthy human individuals. Among the unsorted PBMC samples, replicate PCRs used approximately 270 ng DNA, roughly 33,000 T cell genomes. Sequenced by immunoSEQ multiplex PCR; TCRdb stores in-frame clones only, minus some. The sample has around 480,000 clones; roughly 79% are singletons. In this sample, this clone turned up a few times. V shed 4 bases and J shed 4 bases, with 20 bases lying between them. CDR3 length equals 16 residues. Germline V gene data show CDR1 as SGHRS and CDR2 as YFSETQ. The sequencing sample was made of PBMCs. This TCR derives from a woman aged 40-49 years in good health. Some clones in this sample may be carry-over from other donors' samples. J is TRBJ1-2 and V is TRBV5-1; possibly TRBD1 for D (6 bases). The CDR3 spells CASSLTLRDTTYGYTF. In nucleotides, the CDR3 is TGCGCCAGCAGCCTCACCCTCCGGGACACCACCTATGGCTACACCTTC.